The next 8 T cell receptor beta chains were all read from a single sample in a study of type 1 regulatory T cells. From the reads, TCRdb called clonotypes with MiXCR, one entry per CDR3 protein. Here the sample spans about 100,000 distinct CDR3 sequences, roughly 28% being singletons. The sample was CD4+ T cells, either the whole sample or a sorted fraction (not recorded which). The receptors shown here come from a human donor in good health.

The V gene is TRBV3-1, the J gene TRBJ1-4; maybe TRBD1 (5 bases). V was pared by 4 bases and J by 6 bases, with 15 bases between. CDR1 is LGHDT and CDR2 is YNNKEL in the germline V gene (reference sequence). The CDR3 loop spans 15 amino acids. The CDR3 sequence is CASSPTEDTYEKLFF. CDR3 nucleotides: TGTGCCAGCAGCCCTACTGAGGACACTTATGAAAAACTGTTTTTT.

The genes are TRBV19 and TRBJ2-6; perhaps TRBD1 as D (5 bases). V was cut by 5 bases and J by 0 bases, with 20 bases left in between. The CDR3 is made up of 19 amino acids. CDR1 and CDR2 from the germline V gene are LNHDA and SQIVND (reference sequence). CDR3 loop: CASSYSGAYPASGANVLTF. CDR3 DNA sequence: TGTGCCAGTAGTTATAGTGGGGCGTACCCGGCCTCTGGGGCCAACGTCCTGACTTTC.

In this sample, this clonotype turned up a few times. The chain recombines TRBV5-1 with TRBJ2-5, with D tentatively TRBD2 (6 bases). V shed 0 bases and J shed 4 bases, with 13 bases lying between them. This CDR3 contains 15 residues. Per germline, CDR1 SGHRS and CDR2 YFSETQ. The CDR3 DNA is TGCGCCAGCAGCTTGGTGGGGGGAACGGGAGAGACCCAGTACTTC. Protein: CASSLVGGTGETQYF.

This clonotype was seen a handful of times. The V call is TRBV20-1, the J call TRBJ2-3; 7 positions match TRBD2. The germline CDR1 and CDR2 sequences are DFQATT and SNEGSKA (reference sequence). The junction had 5 bases not matched to a gene; V was cut back by 5 bases and J by 0 bases. The CDR3 covers 14 residues. CDR3 coding DNA: TGCAGTGCTGATGTTAGCGGGAGCACAGATACGCAGTATTTT. It encodes CSADVSGSTDTQYF.

This clonotype was observed a few times. The chain is built from TRBV7-8 and TRBJ2-7; no definite D call. The CDR3 consists of 14 residues. Per the germline V gene, CDR1 is SGHVS and CDR2 is FQNEAQ. V was cut by 1 base and J by 5 bases, with 12 bases left in between. The CDR3 loop is CASSLGPQSDEQYF. As DNA, the CDR3 is TGTGCCAGCAGCTTAGGGCCTCAAAGCGACGAGCAGTACTTC.

V is TRBV7-3 and J is TRBJ2-3; a possible D gene is TRBD2 (6 bases). Germline loops: CDR1 SGHTA, CDR2 FQGTGA. V was cut by 5 bases and J by 0 bases, with 21 bases left in between. The CDR3 covers 18 residues. CDR3 nucleotide sequence: TGTGCCAGCAGCCTCCGAGGGCTTAGCGGAATTAGCACAGATACGCAGTATTTT. Encoded protein: CASSLRGLSGISTDTQYF.

This clonotype was observed a few times. The CDR3 DNA reads as TGCAGCGTTGGGGAACAGGGTACCACCGGGGAGCTGTTTTTT. Its protein product is CSVGEQGTTGELFF. The chain joins TRBV29-1 to TRBJ2-2, with D maybe TRBD1 (6 bases). The germline V gene has CDR1 SQVTM and CDR2 ANQGSEA. V was pared by 4 bases and J by 4 bases, with 13 bases between. The CDR3 contains 14 residues.

This chain links TRBV5-1 with TRBJ2-6; possibly TRBD1 for D (5 bases). Germline V CDR1 and CDR2: SGHRS, YFSETQ. The germline V and J ends were trimmed by 4 bases and 2 bases, with 13 bases remaining between them. The CDR3 contains 16 residues. As DNA, the CDR3 is TGCGCCAGCAGCACGACAGTTTTAGCTGGGGCCAACGTCCTGACTTTC. This gives the protein CASSTTVLAGANVLTF.